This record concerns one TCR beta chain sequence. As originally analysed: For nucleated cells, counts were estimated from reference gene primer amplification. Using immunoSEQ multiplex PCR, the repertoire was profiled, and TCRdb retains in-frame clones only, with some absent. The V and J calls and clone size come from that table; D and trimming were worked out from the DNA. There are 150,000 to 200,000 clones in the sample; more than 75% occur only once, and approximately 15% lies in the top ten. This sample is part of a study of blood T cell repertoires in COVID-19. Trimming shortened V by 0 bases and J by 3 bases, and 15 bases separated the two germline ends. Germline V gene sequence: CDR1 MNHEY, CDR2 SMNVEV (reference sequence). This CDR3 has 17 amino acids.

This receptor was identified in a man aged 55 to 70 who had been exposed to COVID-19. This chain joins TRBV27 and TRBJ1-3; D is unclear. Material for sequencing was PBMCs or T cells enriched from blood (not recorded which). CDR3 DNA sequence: TGTGCCAGCAGTTTATCGGGGAGGGTTAAAGGTGGAAACACCATATATTTT. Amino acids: CASSLSGRVKGGNTIYF.